The rows below give T cell receptor beta chains drawn from one sample of a study of STAT3 mutations in large granular lymphocyte leukemia. Some clones are missing from TCRdb's copy, which holds only in-frame ones; the method was immunoSEQ multiplex PCR. Here the sample spans approximately 9,100 clones, more than 85% being singletons. Sample: peripheral blood mononuclear cells. These receptors were taken from a man aged 60 to 69 with T-cell large granular lymphocyte leukemia. Some clones in this sample may be carry-over from other donors' samples. CDR3s leave out the opening cysteine and the closing phenylalanine or tryptophan.

v_gene: TRBV4-2; j_gene: TRBJ1-5; CDR3aa: ASSQDGGGEGQPQH
v_gene: TRBV10-3; j_gene: TRBJ1-6; CDR3aa: AISETGERSPLH
v_gene: TRBV14; j_gene: TRBJ2-7; CDR3aa: ASSQRGFPYEQY
v_gene: TRBV29-1; j_gene: TRBJ2-7; CDR3aa: SVAEQIYEQY
v_gene: TRBV2; j_gene: TRBJ2-3; CDR3aa: ASTSDRGRTDTQY
v_gene: TRBV27; j_gene: TRBJ1-2; CDR3aa: ASSSLAGPPLGYT
v_gene: TRBV7-2; j_gene: TRBJ2-7; CDR3aa: ASSKTPGARAYEQY
v_gene: TRBV5-1; j_gene: TRBJ2-5; CDR3aa: ASSLEETQY
v_gene: TRBV5-1; j_gene: TRBJ1-1; CDR3aa: ASRTGVNTEAF
v_gene: TRBV9; j_gene: TRBJ1-4; CDR3aa: ASSVGATNEKLF
v_gene: TRBV12-5; j_gene: TRBJ2-3; CDR3aa: ASGQGRDTQY